This T cell receptor beta chain came from a study of cytotoxic CD8 clonotypes in ibrutinib-treated CLL. Sequenced by immunoSEQ multiplex PCR; TCRdb stores in-frame clones only, minus some. This table has 150,000 or so clones, 70% to 90% appearing once. The CDR3 runs to 13 residues. Trimming pared 7 bases from V and 4 bases from J, leaving 12 bases between. In germline, CDR1 is SNHLY, CDR2 FYNNEI. With regard to this clone: Its antigen is unknown.

Study-level points and caveats: Sampling schedules were unmatched across sustained-remission and progressing patients. Clonality was higher at baseline than in age-matched healthy donors and tracked circulating CD8+ T-cell counts. Having risen at ibrutinib response, clonality had fallen back toward baseline by progression.

The chain combines TRBV2 with TRBJ2-3; D is uncertain. This sequence was found in a human donor with chronic lymphocytic leukemia. The sample consisted of PBMCs, taken after 24 months of ibrutinib treatment. The CDR3 loop is CASTPDPADTQYF. Written as DNA, the CDR3 is TGTGCCAGCACTCCGGATCCGGCAGATACGCAGTATTTT.